These 8 T cell receptor beta chains share one sample of origin, sequenced in a study of read filtering for tumor transcriptome and immune sequencing. Molecular barcoded adaptors covering alpha/delta and beta/gamma chains were used on 400 ng RNA. TCRdb reprocessed the reads via MiXCR and lists one record per CDR3 protein. This sample has 30,000 to 35,000 distinct CDR3 sequences, with 15% to 20% found just once. Sequenced sample: a population of CD138-negative cells sorted from bone marrow. The receptors derive from a donor at least 40 years old with multiple myeloma.

The rearrangement joins TRBV11-2 to TRBJ1-1; D is ambiguous. V shed 5 bases and J shed 0 bases, with 13 bases lying between them. The germline CDR1 and CDR2 sequences are SGHAT and FQNNGV. CDR3 length: 15 amino acids. In DNA form, the CDR3 reads TGTGCCAGCAGCCACCGCGCGGCTTTGAACACTGAAGCTTTCTTT. Translation gives CASSHRAALNTEAFF.

The sample holds many counts of this clonotype. The chain combines TRBV2 with TRBJ2-2; D is ambiguous. Germline V CDR1 and CDR2: SNHLY, FYNNEI. Between the trimmed V and J ends, which lost 0 bases and 7 bases, there was a span of 9 bases. The CDR3 covers 14 residues. The CDR3 loop is CASSEAGSLGELFF. DNA of the CDR3: TGTGCCAGCAGTGAAGCGGGGTCGCTCGGGGAGCTGTTTTTT.

This clonotype was picked up many times. This rearrangement joins TRBV19 to TRBJ2-2; 10 bases map to TRBD2. After removal of 5 bases from V and 2 bases from J, the junction contained 8 bases not matched to a gene. Germline V gives CDR1 LNHDA, CDR2 SQIVND (reference sequence). The CDR3 sequence is 17 residues long. Here the CDR3 DNA reads TGTGCCAGTAGTGCCTGGACTAGCGGAAGAAACACCGGGGAGCTGTTTTTT. Residues: CASSAWTSGRNTGELFF.

Of note for this clonotype: A much bigger clone sits one base away, suggesting this may be a read error. The chain recombines TRBV30 with TRBJ2-1; TRBD2 matches 10 bases. Trimming took 3 bases from V and 6 from J; bases not matched to a gene: 8. CDR1 is GTSNPN and CDR2 is SVGIG in the germline V gene (reference sequence). This CDR3 comprises 15 residues. The CDR3 DNA follows: TGTGCCTGGAGAAAACTAGCGGGATCGTTCAATGAGCAGTTCTTC. Its translation is CAWRKLAGSFNEQFF.

This clonotype has ten or more counts. The chain joins TRBV5-4 to TRBJ2-3; D might be TRBD1 or TRBD2, each matching 6 bases. Germline V gene sequence: CDR1 SGHNT, CDR2 YYREEE (reference sequence). The CDR3 extends over 14 amino acids. Trimming stripped 5 bases from V and 2 bases from J, with 12 bases between. CDR3 sequence reads: CASREGGDTDTQYF. CDR3 sequence (DNA): TGTGCCAGCAGGGAGGGGGGCGACACAGATACGCAGTATTTT. The full variable domain, completed using reference TRBV5-4 and TRBJ2-3, is ETGVTQSPTHLIKTRGQQVTLRCSSQSGHNTVSWYQQALGQGPQFIFQYYREEENGRGNFPPRFSGLQFPNYSSELNVNALELDDSALYLCASREGGDTDTQYFGPGTRLTVL.

This clonotype was picked up a small number of times. The chain links TRBV6-6 to TRBJ1-5; D uncertain. Germline-derived CDR1 and CDR2 are MNHNY and SVGAGI (reference sequence). Trimming left V 6 bases short and J 1 base short, with 7 bases between. This CDR3 region has 13 residues. The CDR3 reads CASREVSNQPQHF. The CDR3 bases are TGTGCCAGCAGAGAGGTCAGCAATCAGCCCCAGCATTTT.

V gene TRBV28 combines with J gene TRBJ2-1; 10 positions match TRBD2. Germline V CDR1 and CDR2: MDHEN, SYDVKM. This CDR3 has 16 amino acids. J lost 6 bases, V lost 4 bases, and 9 bases had no gene match. Here the CDR3 DNA reads TGTGCCAGCAGTTCCCTTTGGGCTAGCGGGGGCAATGAGCAGTTCTTC. Translated, it gives CASSSLWASGGNEQFF.

This rearrangement joins TRBV28 to TRBJ1-1; a weak D match, TRBD1 (5 bases). In germline, CDR1 is MDHEN, CDR2 SYDVKM. The CDR3 runs 14 residues. Trimming removed 6 bases from V and 4 bases from J, with 15 bases in between. The CDR3 DNA sequence: TGTGCCAGCAGCCGAACGGGGCCGATCACTGAAGCTTTCTTT. Its translation: CASSRTGPITEAFF.